The rows below give T cell receptor beta chains drawn from one sample of a study of blood T cells in healthy people across ages. MiXCR, applied by TCRdb to the 5' RACE reads, yields one record per CDR3 protein. The sample lists fewer than 750,000 distinct CDR3 sequences, under 65% occurring once. The sample was blood. These receptors came from a woman of 80 years or more in good health. CDR3s include the opening cysteine and the closing phenylalanine or tryptophan. A D gene is named only where the DNA matches it firmly. The listing skips clone size in some rows; elsewhere it reads once, few, many or a size class.

cdr3_aa: CASSVLGDNTDTQYF; cdr3_nt: TGTGCCAGCAGCGTACTCGGGGATAACACAGATACGCAGTATTTT; clone_size: NA; j_call: TRBJ2-3; v_call: TRBV9; d_call: NA
cdr3_aa: CASSLSRAGTEAFF; cdr3_nt: TGCGCCAGCAGCTTAAGTCGTGCAGGTACTGAAGCTTTCTTT; clone_size: NA; j_call: TRBJ1-1; v_call: TRBV5-1; d_call: NA
cdr3_aa: CATLGQGSETQYF; cdr3_nt: TGTGCCACCCTGGGACAGGGCAGCGAGACCCAGTACTTC; clone_size: NA; j_call: TRBJ2-5; v_call: TRBV10-3; d_call: TRBD1
cdr3_aa: CASSQVIGETRYF; cdr3_nt: TGCGCCAGCAGCCAAGTTATTGGGGAGACCCGGTACTTC; clone_size: NA; j_call: TRBJ2-5; v_call: TRBV4-3; d_call: NA
cdr3_aa: CAIGLAEVSRDPFF; cdr3_nt: TGTGCCATCGGACTAGCGGAAGTATCGCGGGATCCGTTCTTC; clone_size: NA; j_call: TRBJ2-1; v_call: TRBV12-3/TRBV12-4; d_call: TRBD2
cdr3_aa: CASSFRGTNEQYF; cdr3_nt: TGTGCCAGCAGCTTCAGAGGGACGAACGAGCAGTACTTC; clone_size: NA; j_call: TRBJ2-7; v_call: TRBV5-6; d_call: NA
cdr3_aa: CSAMGKNIQYF; cdr3_nt: TGCAGTGCTATGGGAAAAAACATTCAGTACTTC; clone_size: NA; j_call: TRBJ2-4; v_call: TRBV20-1; d_call: NA
cdr3_aa: CASRPTGSGNTIYF; cdr3_nt: TGTGCCAGCAGGCCGACAGGGTCCGGAAACACCATATATTTT; clone_size: NA; j_call: TRBJ1-3; v_call: TRBV7-6; d_call: TRBD1
cdr3_aa: CASRKTGDTGELFF; cdr3_nt: TGTGCCAGCAGAAAGACAGGGGACACCGGGGAGCTGTTTTTT; clone_size: NA; j_call: TRBJ2-2; v_call: TRBV6-2/TRBV6-3; d_call: TRBD1
cdr3_aa: CPSSLVGQTYNEQYF; cdr3_nt: TGTCCCAGCAGCTTGGTAGGACAAACCTACAATGAGCAGTACTTC; clone_size: NA; j_call: TRBJ2-7; v_call: TRBV5-8; d_call: NA
cdr3_aa: CAISSGLADNEQFF; cdr3_nt: TGTGCCATCAGCTCCGGGCTAGCCGACAATGAGCAGTTCTTC; clone_size: NA; j_call: TRBJ2-1; v_call: TRBV10-3; d_call: NA
cdr3_aa: CSVKGGSYNEQFF; cdr3_nt: TGCAGCGTCAAAGGAGGTTCCTACAATGAGCAGTTCTTC; clone_size: NA; j_call: TRBJ2-1; v_call: TRBV29-1; d_call: NA
cdr3_aa: CASSLKGSSSTDTQYF; cdr3_nt: TGTGCCAGCAGCTTAAAGGGCTCTTCAAGCACAGATACGCAGTATTTT; clone_size: many; j_call: TRBJ2-3; v_call: TRBV11-2; d_call: NA
cdr3_aa: CSARDVTVNTEAFF; cdr3_nt: TGCAGTGCTAGAGATGTGACAGTCAACACTGAAGCTTTCTTT; clone_size: many; j_call: TRBJ1-1; v_call: TRBV20-1; d_call: NA
cdr3_aa: CASSLFEYNEQFF; cdr3_nt: TGTGCCAGCAGCTTGTTTGAGTACAATGAGCAGTTCTTC; clone_size: few; j_call: TRBJ2-1; v_call: TRBV5-5; d_call: NA
cdr3_aa: CASGLMLAGEGEQFF; cdr3_nt: TGTGCCAGCGGCCTAATGCTAGCGGGAGAGGGTGAGCAGTTCTTC; clone_size: many; j_call: TRBJ2-1; v_call: TRBV6-6; d_call: TRBD2
cdr3_aa: CAAGTVQETQYF; cdr3_nt: TGTGCCGCCGGGACGGTACAAGAGACCCAGTACTTC; clone_size: NA; j_call: TRBJ2-5; v_call: TRBV15; d_call: NA
cdr3_aa: CASSPTPFSGANVLTF; cdr3_nt: TGTGCCAGCAGTCCCACCCCGTTCTCTGGGGCCAACGTCCTGACTTTC; clone_size: NA; j_call: TRBJ2-6; v_call: TRBV7-3; d_call: NA
cdr3_aa: CSAREGGSMETQYF; cdr3_nt: TGCAGTGCTAGAGAAGGGGGCAGCATGGAGACCCAGTACTTC; clone_size: few; j_call: TRBJ2-5; v_call: TRBV20-1; d_call: TRBD1
cdr3_aa: CSVEDGGNPYEQYF; cdr3_nt: TGCAGCGTTGAAGACGGAGGGAACCCCTACGAGCAGTACTTC; clone_size: once; j_call: TRBJ2-7; v_call: TRBV29-1; d_call: NA
cdr3_aa: CASSPWTGEGTGELFF; cdr3_nt: TGCGCCAGCAGCCCCTGGACTGGGGAGGGTACCGGGGAGCTGTTTTTT; clone_size: NA; j_call: TRBJ2-2; v_call: TRBV5-1; d_call: TRBD2
cdr3_aa: CATSVQKGAREQYF; cdr3_nt: TGTGCCACCAGCGTCCAGAAAGGTGCCAGGGAGCAGTACTTC; clone_size: NA; j_call: TRBJ2-7; v_call: TRBV15; d_call: NA
cdr3_aa: CASSQVGALGEQFF; cdr3_nt: TGTGCCAGCAGCCAAGTTGGGGCCCTGGGTGAGCAGTTCTTC; clone_size: NA; j_call: TRBJ2-1; v_call: TRBV14; d_call: NA
cdr3_aa: CASGTTWAEQFF; cdr3_nt: TGTGCCAGTGGGACCACCTGGGCTGAGCAGTTCTTC; clone_size: NA; j_call: TRBJ2-1; v_call: TRBV7-9; d_call: NA
cdr3_aa: CANPGRTRAEGTGELFF; cdr3_nt: TGTGCCAATCCCGGTAGGACCAGGGCTGAGGGCACCGGGGAGCTGTTTTTT; clone_size: NA; j_call: TRBJ2-2; v_call: TRBV10-3; d_call: NA
cdr3_aa: CASSMGGSGYNEHFF; cdr3_nt: TGTGCCAGCAGCATGGGGGGGTCGGGGTACAATGAGCACTTCTTC; clone_size: NA; j_call: TRBJ2-1; v_call: TRBV7-9; d_call: TRBD2
cdr3_aa: CASSLASGTGVFEAFF; cdr3_nt: TGCGCCAGCAGCTTGGCCTCAGGTACAGGCGTATTCGAAGCTTTCTTT; clone_size: NA; j_call: TRBJ1-1; v_call: TRBV5-1; d_call: NA
cdr3_aa: CSFYLLAGTDTQYF; cdr3_nt: TGCAGCTTTTATTTACTAGCCGGCACAGATACGCAGTATTTT; clone_size: NA; j_call: TRBJ2-3; v_call: TRBV29-1; d_call: NA
cdr3_aa: CASSQQETLYF; cdr3_nt: TGTGCCAGCAGCCAGCAAGAGACCCTGTACTTC; clone_size: NA; j_call: TRBJ2-5; v_call: TRBV13; d_call: NA
cdr3_aa: CASSQVTSEGELFF; cdr3_nt: TGTGCCAGCAGCCAGGTCACAAGTGAAGGGGAGCTGTTTTTT; clone_size: NA; j_call: TRBJ2-2; v_call: TRBV4-2; d_call: NA
cdr3_aa: CSATQGEDTQYF; cdr3_nt: TGCAGTGCTACCCAAGGGGAAGATACGCAGTATTTT; clone_size: many; j_call: TRBJ2-3; v_call: TRBV20-1; d_call: NA
cdr3_aa: CASSLEGQGRSSTDTQYF; cdr3_nt: TGCGCCAGCAGCTTGGAGGGACAGGGGAGATCTAGCACAGATACGCAGTATTTT; clone_size: many; j_call: TRBJ2-3; v_call: TRBV5-1; d_call: TRBD1
cdr3_aa: CASDPGLRVDEQFF; cdr3_nt: TGCGCCAGCGACCCGGGACTGAGGGTCGATGAGCAGTTCTTC; clone_size: once; j_call: TRBJ2-1; v_call: TRBV5-1; d_call: NA
cdr3_aa: CASSVGDSGRRDTQYF; cdr3_nt: TGTGCCAGCAGCGTAGGAGATAGCGGGAGACGGGATACGCAGTATTTT; clone_size: few; j_call: TRBJ2-3; v_call: TRBV9; d_call: TRBD2
cdr3_aa: CASSYSGQEGYEQYF; cdr3_nt: TGTGCCAGCAGTTACTCAGGACAGGAGGGGTACGAGCAGTACTTC; clone_size: NA; j_call: TRBJ2-7; v_call: TRBV6-5; d_call: NA
cdr3_aa: CASSNTGTGFSCTF; cdr3_nt: TGTGCCAGCAGTAATACCGGGACTGGTTTTTCCTGCACCTTC; clone_size: NA; j_call: TRBJ1-2; v_call: TRBV12-3/TRBV12-4; d_call: NA
cdr3_aa: CASSFRGYQETQYF; cdr3_nt: TGTGCCAGCAGTTTTCGGGGATACCAAGAGACCCAGTACTTC; clone_size: few; j_call: TRBJ2-5; v_call: TRBV7-2; d_call: NA